These T cell receptor beta chains were read from a single sample in a study of blood T cell repertoires in COVID-19. Sequencing used immunoSEQ multiplex PCR; TCRdb keeps in-frame clones, though not all of them. The sample lists 250,000 to 350,000 clones; nearly 90% were seen once. Sample: PBMCs or T cells enriched from blood (not recorded which). These receptors all stem from a woman younger than 30 with acute COVID-19. The CDR3 runs from the conserved cysteine through the conserved F or W. For some rows the clone size is stated as once, few or many, or as a class when expanded; others skip it.

j_call clone_size v_call cdr3_aa
TRBJ2-7 once TRBV2 CASSVSGADYEQYF
TRBJ2-1 - TRBV28 CASSFGEGRYNEQFF
TRBJ1-1 - TRBV12-3/TRBV12-4 CASILTGNTEAFF
TRBJ1-2 few TRBV6-5 CASSNPGTGSYGYTF
TRBJ2-3 - TRBV12-5 CASALSPAGPDTQYF
TRBJ2-7 - TRBV9 CASSPGGTGVSSYEQYF
TRBJ2-1 - TRBV28 CASIRGGSYNEQFF
TRBJ2-7 - TRBV28 CASSTRNRDRVLSSYEQYF
TRBJ1-1 - TRBV4-1 CASRGDSRTEAFF
TRBJ2-1 - TRBV9 CASSVDGGQPYNEQFF
TRBJ2-2 - TRBV30 CAWSVTEREPGELFF
TRBJ1-5 - TRBV28 CASITEGQGTQPQHF
TRBJ1-5 once TRBV28 CASSSPGQVMYSNQPQHF
TRBJ2-7 - TRBV10-1 CASSEGGQGVYEQYF
TRBJ2-1 - TRBV15 CATSREWTSSNEQFF
TRBJ1-4 - TRBV28 CASSSGAATNEKLFF
TRBJ2-3 - TRBV6-5 CASSYQAGVADTQYF
TRBJ1-2 - TRBV28 CASSWGQGFGYTF
TRBJ1-6 - TRBV28 CASSGGGGYNSPLHF
TRBJ2-7 - TRBV3-1/TRBV3-2 CASSQGDSSYEQYF
TRBJ2-2 - TRBV14 CASSQGGITGELFF
TRBJ2-3 - TRBV7-9 CASSLQSLAGFTDTQYF
TRBJ2-5 - TRBV11-2 CASSNPNTETQYF
TRBJ1-5 - TRBV5-8 CASSKGEAPSSNQPQHF
TRBJ2-3 once TRBV29-1 CSVGTSGSTDTQYF
TRBJ2-1 - TRBV7-3 CASSLMASGAYNEQFF
TRBJ2-7 once TRBV28 CASSYSGSSYEQYF
TRBJ1-1 - TRBV2 CASSELGGAGTEAFF
TRBJ1-2 once TRBV14 CASSHDPRDYGYTF
TRBJ2-7 - TRBV5-1 CASRPQGATYEQYF